The 31 T cell receptor beta chains below all came from one sample that was sequenced in a study of radiation and T cells in renal cell carcinoma (dated by TCRdb to about 2020). Read against the paper, the sample's time point label means: baseline pretreatment blood. The treatment or condition tag for this specimen amounts to: 15 Gy SBRT to primary tumor, nephrectomy 4 weeks later. To prepare the library, the immunoSEQ multiplex PCR assay was applied. The clones in this table, taken by TCRdb from immuneACCESS, are in-frame only. Not every clone is retained; where verified, under half of the shortfall comes from an unresolved V gene, and the cause of the rest is unknown. This sample comprises 130,000 to 150,000 clones, about 85% of them detected only once. The top ten hold roughly 4% of the sample. The sample was blood, taken from a patient whose treatment included radiotherapy and nephrectomy. Receptor source: a woman in her 70s with renal cell carcinoma.

V and J are TRBV4-2 and TRBJ2-3, with TRBD2 matching 8 bases. This CDR3 region has 16 residues. Germline V CDR1 and CDR2: LGHNA, YNFKEQ. The J segment lost 6 bases and the V segment lost 1 base, leaving 9 bases of the junction unmatched. For the CDR3, the DNA is TGTGCCAGCAGCCAAGTGAGTGGGCTAGCGGGCGATACGCAGTATTTT. Its translation is CASSQVSGLAGDTQYF.

This sequence joins TRBV6-6 and TRBJ1-2; 8 bases agree with TRBD1. Germline-derived CDR1 and CDR2 are MNHNY and SVGAGI (reference sequence). CDR3 size: 15 residues. V shed 4 bases, J shed 0 bases, and the junction held 4 bases outside the gene matches. CDR3 bases: TGTGCCAGCAGTTGGGGACAGGCCGCTAACTATGGCTACACCTTC. It encodes CASSWGQAANYGYTF.

For this clone: One end of the junction does not line up with germline, which may come from a read error. This chain connects TRBV7-7 to TRBJ2-1; the D is unclear. Germline CDR1 SSHAT, CDR2 FNYEAQ (reference sequence). The CDR3 runs 14 residues. CDR3 in amino acids: CASSPTPGLVEQFF. CDR3 bases: TGTGCTAGCAGCCCTACTCCAGGCTTGGTTGAGCAGTTCTTC.

The genes are TRBV4-3 and TRBJ2-1; the match to TRBD1 covers 9 bases. The CDR3 length is 18 residues. Trimming cost V 3 bases and J 0 bases; bases outside gene matches: 9. Looked up from germline, CDR1 is LGHNA and CDR2 is YSLEER. The CDR3 protein is CASSHDIGTGSSYNEQFF. The CDR3 region has the DNA TGCGCCAGCAGCCATGACATAGGGACAGGGAGCTCCTACAATGAGCAGTTCTTC.

The rearrangement uses TRBV28 and TRBJ2-5; D perhaps matches TRBD1 (5 bases). Germline V gene sequence: CDR1 MDHEN, CDR2 SYDVKM. The CDR3 covers 16 residues. The V end was cut by 1 base, the J end by 5 bases, with 17 bases between. The CDR3 loop reads CASSLSSGYGRETQYF. CDR3 coding DNA: TGTGCCAGCAGTTTATCGTCAGGGTATGGTCGGGAGACCCAGTACTTC.

This rearrangement joins TRBV6-5 to TRBJ1-1; weak D call: TRBD1 (5 bases). CDR1 is MNHEY and CDR2 is SVGAGI in the germline V gene. The V gene lost 5 bases and the J gene lost 7 bases, with 14 bases spanning the gap. The CDR3 is made up of 13 amino acids. The CDR3 nucleotides are TGTGCCAGCAGTCAGTTAACAGGTCTTGAAGCTTTCTTT. As protein: CASSQLTGLEAFF.

CDR3 amino acids: CASSFGGDEQFF. The CDR3 DNA follows: TGTGCCAGCAGTTTTGGGGGCGATGAGCAGTTCTTC. This chain uses TRBV28 with TRBJ2-1; D might be TRBD1 (6 bases). The CDR3 loop spans 12 amino acids. V shed 3 bases and J shed 8 bases, with 8 bases lying between them. In germline, CDR1 is MDHEN, CDR2 SYDVKM.

The chain joins TRBV28 to TRBJ2-7; D unclear. The CDR3 has 15 amino acids. Trimming removed 5 bases at V and 2 bases at J, with 16 bases between. Germline-derived CDR1 and CDR2 are MDHEN and SYDVKM. CDR3: CASSVRLALTYEQYF. The CDR3 bases are TGTGCCAGCAGTGTCCGCCTGGCCCTGACCTACGAGCAGTACTTC.

The chain links TRBV5-6 to TRBJ2-5, with TRBD1 identical over 8 bases. Germline V lookup: CDR1 SGHDT, CDR2 YYEEEE. The trim removed 3 bases at V and 4 bases at J, leaving 2 bases unmatched. CDR3 length equals 13 residues. Here the CDR3 DNA reads TGTGCCAGCAGCTCACAGGGGGTAGAGACCCAGTACTTC. Translation gives CASSSQGVETQYF.

V usage is TRBV2 and J usage is TRBJ1-2, with unresolved D. Per germline, CDR1 SNHLY and CDR2 FYNNEI. The CDR3 totals 13 residues. V shed 5 bases and J shed 8 bases, with 15 bases lying between them. CDR3 sequence (DNA): TGTGCCAGCAGTCTGGGCACAACGGGGGGCTACACCTTC. Translated: CASSLGTTGGYTF.

This clone was counted a single time. V usage is TRBV27 and J usage is TRBJ2-6; 12 bases line up with TRBD1. The CDR3 length is 18 residues. The ends lost 2 bases at V and 0 bases at J; junction bases unmatched: 2. CDR1 is MNHEY, CDR2 SMNVEV, per germline (reference sequence). CDR3 sequence: CASSLGTGGASGANVLTF. CDR3 DNA: TGTGCCAGCAGTTTAGGGACAGGGGGCGCCTCTGGGGCCAACGTCCTGACTTTC.

This clone has more than one count but fewer than ten. The V gene is TRBV6-1, the J gene TRBJ2-2; perhaps TRBD2 as D (7 bases). The germline V and J ends were trimmed by 4 bases and 6 bases, with 18 bases remaining between them. Looked up from germline, CDR1 is MNHNS and CDR2 is SASEGT. The length of the CDR3 is 16 residues. As DNA, the CDR3 is TGTGCCAGCAGTGTATTAGGGGGGGCATTGCCCGGGGAGCTGTTTTTT. Encoded protein: CASSVLGGALPGELFF.

CDR3 nucleotide sequence: TGTGCCAGTAGTAAGGACCGACAGAATATTGAAGCTTTCTTT. Its translation: CASSKDRQNIEAFF. The chain couples TRBV19 to TRBJ1-1, with D maybe TRBD1 (5 bases). V was cut by 4 bases and J by 7 bases, with 16 bases left in between. The CDR3 consists of 14 residues. Germline assignment: CDR1 LNHDA and CDR2 SQIVND (reference sequence). Supplemented by reference TRBV19 and TRBJ1-1, the full variable domain reads DGGITQSPKYLFRKEGQNVTLSCEQNLNHDAMYWYRQDPGQGLRLIYYSQIVNDFQKGDIAEGYSVSREKKESFPLTVTSAQKNPTAFYLCASSKDRQNIEAFFGQGTRLTVV.

This chain connects TRBV19 to TRBJ2-3, with D possibly TRBD1 on 6 matching bases. Per the germline V gene, CDR1 is LNHDA and CDR2 is SQIVND (reference sequence). V was clipped by 3 bases and J by 4 bases, with 11 bases between them. The CDR3 loop spans 14 amino acids. The CDR3: CASSIEGVADTQYF. For the CDR3, the DNA is TGTGCCAGTAGTATTGAGGGGGTGGCAGATACGCAGTATTTT.

The rearrangement links TRBV7-2 to TRBJ1-1, with a tentative D call TRBD1 (6 bases). The CDR3 consists of 15 residues. Looked up from germline, CDR1 is SGHTA and CDR2 is FQGNSA. Trimming took off 5 bases at V and 5 bases at J, with 18 bases between the two ends. CDR3 in amino acids: CASSPVQGRRTEAFF. CDR3 DNA sequence: TGTGCCAGCAGCCCCGTCCAGGGGCGGAGGACTGAAGCTTTCTTT.

The chain combines TRBV7-9 with TRBJ1-4; D is unclear. Per germline, CDR1 SEHNR and CDR2 FQNEAQ (reference sequence). Trimming took off 5 bases at V and 1 base at J, with 5 bases between the two ends. This CDR3 region has 13 residues. CDR3: CASSPLTNEKLFF. CDR3 nucleotides: TGTGCCAGCAGCCCGTTAACTAATGAAAAACTGTTTTTT.

This chain joins TRBV4-3 and TRBJ2-3; 7 positions agree with TRBD2. The CDR3 runs to 15 residues. V was clipped by 0 bases and J by 4 bases; unmatched bases: 4. Germline CDR1 is LGHNA and CDR2 is YSLEER. CDR3 amino acids: CASSQEGRGSDTQYF. CDR3 nucleotide sequence: TGCGCCAGCAGCCAAGAGGGGCGGGGGTCAGATACGCAGTATTTT.

The rearrangement joins TRBV9 to TRBJ2-1; unclear D gene. V was trimmed by 0 bases and J by 2 bases, leaving 12 bases between them. The germline gives CDR1 SGDLS, CDR2 YYNGEE. The CDR3 extends over 16 amino acids. The CDR3 reads CASSVARLSAYNEQFF. The CDR3 DNA follows: TGTGCCAGCAGCGTAGCTCGCCTTTCTGCCTACAATGAGCAGTTCTTC.

The rearrangement uses TRBV4-2 and TRBJ1-4; tentative D call: TRBD1 (5 bases). Trimming took 0 bases from V and 3 from J, leaving 14 bases between them. Germline CDR1 LGHNA, CDR2 YNFKEQ. This CDR3 is 17 amino acids long. The DNA of the CDR3 is TGTGCCAGCAGCCAAGATGCGGACACAAGGGCTAATGAAAAACTGTTTTTT. This encodes CASSQDADTRANEKLFF.

The rearrangement joins TRBV28 to TRBJ2-5; D gene unclear. This CDR3 has 11 residues. V gave up 2 bases and J gave up 7 bases, with 5 bases separating them. Germline-derived CDR1 and CDR2 are MDHEN and SYDVKM. The CDR3 DNA is TGTGCCAGCAGTTTAAAGGTGACCCAGTACTTC. Its translation: CASSLKVTQYF.

In this sample, this clone turned up once. The chain carries TRBV10-3 and TRBJ1-6, with TRBD1 as a possible D gene (5 bases). The CDR3 is 17 amino acids. The V gene's germline CDR1 is ENHRY and CDR2 SYGVKD. Trimming cost V 2 bases and J 0 bases, with 11 bases left between them. CDR3 amino acids: CAISEGDRSSYNSPLHF. In DNA form, the CDR3 reads TGTGCCATCAGTGAGGGGGACCGGAGCTCCTATAATTCACCCCTCCACTTT.

V is TRBV19 and J is TRBJ1-1; the D gene is possibly TRBD1 (5 bases). In germline, CDR1 is LNHDA, CDR2 SQIVND (reference sequence). V was pared by 7 bases and J by 5 bases, with 8 bases between. The CDR3 is 11 residues long. The CDR3 loop is CASTGKTEAFF. CDR3 nucleotides: TGTGCCAGTACAGGGAAAACTGAAGCTTTCTTT. Full variable domain (missing parts from reference TRBV19 and TRBJ1-1): DGGITQSPKYLFRKEGQNVTLSCEQNLNHDAMYWYRQDPGQGLRLIYYSQIVNDFQKGDIAEGYSVSREKKESFPLTVTSAQKNPTAFYLCASTGKTEAFFGQGTRLTVV.

This clone showed up just a few times. The CDR3 spells CASSRGLAGGWNEQFF. In DNA, the CDR3 is TGTGCCAGCAGCCGCGGACTAGCGGGGGGTTGGAATGAGCAGTTCTTC. The V call is TRBV14, the J call TRBJ2-1, with 14 bases fitting TRBD2. Germline lookup yields CDR1 SGHDN and CDR2 FVKESK. Trimming cost V 4 bases and J 7 bases; bases outside gene matches: 6. The CDR3 length is 16 residues.

CDR3 bases: TGTGCCTGGAGTGTAAGGGGGATCGGCTATGGCTACACCTTC. It specifies CAWSVRGIGYGYTF. The genes are TRBV30 and TRBJ1-2, with D tentatively TRBD1 (6 bases). The CDR3 runs to 14 residues. V lost 0 bases and J lost 4, with 12 bases in between. CDR1 and CDR2 (germline): GTSNPN, SVGIG (reference sequence).

This clone was detected only once. This chain links TRBV2 with TRBJ2-1; 16 bases line up with TRBD2. CDR1 and CDR2 (germline): SNHLY, FYNNEI. The CDR3 covers 20 residues. Losses at the gene ends were 4 bases for V and 9 bases for J; bases not matched to a gene: 18. As DNA, the CDR3 is TGTGCCAGCAGTGCCGGGACTAGCGGGGGGGCCGCGGTCGGTTTCGGTGAGCAGTTCTTC. The encoded protein is CASSAGTSGGAAVGFGEQFF.

The rearrangement uses TRBV6-1 and TRBJ1-5, with 7 nucleotides matching TRBD1. V shed 6 bases, J shed 1 base, and the junction held 3 bases outside the gene matches. The CDR3 is 14 residues long. The germline gives CDR1 MNHNS, CDR2 SASEGT. The CDR3 loop is CASRGDSSNQPQHF. The CDR3 bases are TGTGCCAGCAGGGGGGACAGCAGCAATCAGCCCCAGCATTTT.

The rearrangement uses TRBV5-6 and TRBJ2-2; D may be TRBD1 or TRBD2 (6 bases each). CDR3 length equals 15 residues. Germline lookup yields CDR1 SGHDT and CDR2 YYEEEE. Trimming pared 4 bases from V and 1 base from J, leaving 11 bases between. The DNA for the CDR3 is TGTGCCAGCAGCCTAGGGGGGTGGAACACCGGGGAGCTGTTTTTT. It encodes CASSLGGWNTGELFF.

The chain uses TRBV6-4 and TRBJ1-1; D is perhaps TRBD1 (5 bases). CDR3 size: 15 residues. Trimming stripped 6 bases from V and 1 base from J, with 15 bases between. Germline CDR1 MRHNA, CDR2 SNTAGT. CDR3 region: CASRTHSTANTEAFF. The CDR3 region has the DNA TGTGCCAGCAGGACCCATTCGACAGCGAACACTGAAGCTTTCTTT.

The rearrangement uses TRBV19 and TRBJ2-3; 11 bases line up with TRBD2. The V segment lost 8 bases and the J segment 0 bases; nucleotides outside the gene matches: 13. This CDR3 spans 18 amino acids. CDR1 is LNHDA and CDR2 is SQIVND in the germline V gene (reference sequence). The CDR3: CASGPGLAGVTSTDTQYF. The CDR3 region has the DNA TGTGCCAGTGGGCCTGGACTAGCGGGCGTCACTAGCACAGATACGCAGTATTTT.

The rearrangement joins TRBV11-1 to TRBJ1-6, with 8 bases fitting TRBD1. This CDR3 is built from 15 residues. Germline V gene lookup returns CDR1 SGHAT and CDR2 FQDESV (reference sequence). V lost 5 bases, J lost 9 bases, and 9 bases stayed unmatched. The CDR3 sequence: CASSLTDRESSPLHF. DNA for the CDR3: TGTGCCAGCAGCCTCACGGACAGGGAAAGTTCACCCCTCCACTTT.

This chain links TRBV19 with TRBJ2-2; D may be TRBD2 (5 bases). Trimming stripped 5 bases from V and 0 bases from J, with 16 bases between. The length of the CDR3 is 17 residues. The germline gives CDR1 LNHDA, CDR2 SQIVND (reference sequence). CDR3 nucleotides: TGTGCCAGTAGTCCTAGCCCAGGATCCGCGAACACCGGGGAGCTGTTTTTT. As protein: CASSPSPGSANTGELFF.